This T cell receptor (beta chain) originates from a study of CD8 T cells in Susac syndrome. Blood CD8+ and CD4+ T cells underwent high-throughput TCR beta sequencing. This CDR3 spans 14 amino acids. The V gene lost 0 bases and the J gene lost 8 bases, with 13 bases spanning the gap. From germline, CDR1 is LNHNV and CDR2 YYDKDF (reference sequence). Reverse transcription of about 0.5 to 1 ug RNA was carried out with random hexamers. It was immunoSEQ multiplex PCR that amplified TCR beta CDR3 across 54 Vbeta and 13 Jbeta. Each CDR3 protein is one row after TCRdb ran MiXCR on the immunoSEQ multiplex PCR reads. The sample lists more than 70,000 distinct CDR3 sequences; about 93% were seen once.

Sequenced input: CD8+ T cells from PBMCs. The genes are TRBV15 and TRBJ1-2; D is undetermined. This sequence was found in a human donor in good health. This CDR3 reads CATSREFPTTGYTF. Written as DNA, the CDR3 is TGTGCCACCAGCAGAGAATTTCCCACCACCGGCTACACCTTC.